These T cell receptor beta chains were read from a single sample in a study of shared clonotypes between healthy human individuals. Produced via immunoSEQ multiplex PCR; TCRdb's table is partial and in-frame only. The sample consists of some 2.1 million clones, 80% to 95% of them appearing once. Sequenced input: naive CD8+ T cells from PBMCs. These TCRs come from a man aged 18 to 29 in good health. Some clones in this sample may be carry-over from other donors' samples. Each CDR3 is given with its conserved first and last residue. Each record gives: CDR3 protein, CDR3 DNA, V gene, clone size, D gene, J gene. The D gene is left open where the match is weak. Only some rows state a clone size, as once, few, many or a class for expanded clones.

CASSSLAGSSYNEQFF | TGTGCCAGCAGCTCCCTAGCGGGAAGTTCCTACAATGAGCAGTTCTTC | TRBV7-7 | NA | TRBD2 | TRBJ2-1
CSASSGEAFF | TGCAGTGCTAGTTCGGGGGAAGCTTTCTTT | TRBV20-1 | NA | NA | TRBJ1-1
CASSLRQGVPGELFF | TGTGCCAGCAGCCTACGACAGGGGGTTCCCGGGGAGCTGTTTTTT | TRBV7-6 | NA | TRBD1 | TRBJ2-2
CASWNHQLETYNEQFF | TGTGCCAGCTGGAACCACCAGCTAGAGACCTACAATGAGCAGTTCTTC | TRBV18 | NA | NA | TRBJ2-1
CASSIGGLVNEQFF | TGTGCCAGTAGTATAGGGGGACTAGTAAATGAGCAGTTCTTC | TRBV19 | NA | TRBD2 | TRBJ2-1
CSASLLKSCF | TGCAGTGCTAGTTTGCTAAAGAGTTGCTTC | TRBV20-1 | NA | NA | TRBJ2-4
CASSEGGSGETQYF | TGTGCCAGCAGTGAAGGAGGGAGCGGAGAGACCCAGTACTTC | TRBV9 | NA | NA | TRBJ2-5
CASRPGGSSYEQYF | TGTGCCAGTAGACCGGGCGGGAGCTCCTACGAGCAGTACTTC | TRBV19 | NA | TRBD2 | TRBJ2-7
CASSLMAFPYEQYF | TGTGCCAGCAGCTTAATGGCGTTTCCCTACGAGCAGTACTTC | TRBV13 | NA | NA | TRBJ2-7
CASSQGAGTYNEQFF | TGCGCCAGCAGCCAAGGAGCGGGAACCTACAATGAGCAGTTCTTC | TRBV4-3 | NA | TRBD2 | TRBJ2-1
CASRWATGSSYEQYF | TGTGCCAGTAGATGGGCTACAGGTAGCTCCTACGAGCAGTACTTC | TRBV28 | NA | NA | TRBJ2-7
CASSSRGSGYTF | TGTGCCAGCAGTTCCAGGGGATCTGGCTACACCTTC | TRBV27 | once | NA | TRBJ1-2
CAIKVSGGGSYEQYF | TGTGCCATCAAGGTCAGCGGGGGGGGCTCCTACGAGCAGTACTTC | TRBV10-3 | NA | TRBD2 | TRBJ2-7
CASSPGRVNAYEQYF | TGTGCCAGCAGCCCTGGTCGGGTCAACGCCTACGAGCAGTACTTC | TRBV14 | NA | NA | TRBJ2-7
CASSLGRFNYGYTF | TGTGCCAGCAGCCTCGGCAGGTTTAACTATGGCTACACCTTC | TRBV27 | NA | NA | TRBJ1-2
CASSIEAEFNYGYTF | TGTGCCAGTAGTATCGAGGCGGAGTTCAACTATGGCTACACCTTC | TRBV19 | NA | NA | TRBJ1-2
CASSWGQGSYEQYF | TGCGCCAGCAGCTGGGGACAGGGATCCTACGAGCAGTACTTC | TRBV5-1 | NA | TRBD1 | TRBJ2-7